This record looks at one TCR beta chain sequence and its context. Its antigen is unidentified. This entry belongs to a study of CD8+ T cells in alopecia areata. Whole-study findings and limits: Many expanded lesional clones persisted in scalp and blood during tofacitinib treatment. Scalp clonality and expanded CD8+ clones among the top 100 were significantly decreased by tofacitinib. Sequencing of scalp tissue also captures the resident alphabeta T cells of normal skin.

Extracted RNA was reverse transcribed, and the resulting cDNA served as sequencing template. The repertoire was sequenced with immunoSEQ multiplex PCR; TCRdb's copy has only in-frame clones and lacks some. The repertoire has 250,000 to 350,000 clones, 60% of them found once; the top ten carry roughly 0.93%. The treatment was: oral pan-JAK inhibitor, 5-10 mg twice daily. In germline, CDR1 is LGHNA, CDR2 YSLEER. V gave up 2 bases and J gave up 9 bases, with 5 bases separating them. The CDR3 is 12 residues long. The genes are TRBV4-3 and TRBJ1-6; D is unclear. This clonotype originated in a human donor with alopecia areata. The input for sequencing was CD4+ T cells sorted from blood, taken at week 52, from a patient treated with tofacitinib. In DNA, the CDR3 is TGCGCCAGCAGCCAACCGGGTTCACCCCTCCACTTT. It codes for CASSQPGSPLHF.